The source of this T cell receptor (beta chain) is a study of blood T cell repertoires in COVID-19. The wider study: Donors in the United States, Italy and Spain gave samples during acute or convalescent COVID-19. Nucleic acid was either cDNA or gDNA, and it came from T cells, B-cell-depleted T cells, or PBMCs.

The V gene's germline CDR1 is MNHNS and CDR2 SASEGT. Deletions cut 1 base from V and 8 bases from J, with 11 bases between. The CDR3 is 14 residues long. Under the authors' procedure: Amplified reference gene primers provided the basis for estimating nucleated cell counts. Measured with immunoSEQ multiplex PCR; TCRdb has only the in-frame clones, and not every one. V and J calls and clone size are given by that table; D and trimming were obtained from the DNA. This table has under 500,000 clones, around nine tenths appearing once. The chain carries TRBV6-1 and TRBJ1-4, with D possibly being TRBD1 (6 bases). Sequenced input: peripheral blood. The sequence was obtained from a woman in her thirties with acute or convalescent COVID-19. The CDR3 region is CASSEVPRGEKLFF. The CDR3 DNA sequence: TGTGCCAGCAGTGAAGTACCCAGGGGCGAAAAACTGTTTTTT.